These 22 T cell receptor beta chains originate from one sample sequenced in a study of cytomegalovirus exposure and HLA in healthy donors. The PCR had 60 Vbeta and 13 Jbeta primers. TCRdb keeps only in-frame clones here, not all; method: immunoSEQ multiplex PCR. Of about 100,000 clones in the sample, 78% were seen once. The sequenced sample consisted of PBMCs. The receptors here all came from a woman aged 60-75 years in good health and CMV-seronegative.

This sequence joins TRBV5-6 and TRBJ2-3, with TRBD2 identical over 11 bases. Germline lookup yields CDR1 SGHDT and CDR2 YYEEEE. This CDR3 contains 16 residues. V trimming: 3 bases; J trimming: 0 bases; junction bases outside the gene matches: 3. The chain's CDR3 is CASSSVAGGSTDTQYF. For the CDR3, the DNA is TGTGCCAGCAGCTCCGTAGCGGGGGGGAGCACAGATACGCAGTATTTT.

This clone was detected only a few times. The V gene is TRBV6-4, the J gene TRBJ2-4; the match to TRBD1 covers 7 bases. The CDR3 length is 15 residues. CDR1 MRHNA and CDR2 SNTAGT come from the germline V gene. Trimming at V came to 6 bases and at J to 9 bases, leaving 14 bases not matched to a gene. The CDR3 protein is CASRRQGIPSGIQYF. Here the CDR3 DNA reads TGTGCCAGCAGACGACAGGGAATTCCTTCAGGCATTCAGTACTTC.

V and J are TRBV6-5 and TRBJ2-2; no clear D. V shed 7 bases and J shed 3 bases, with 6 bases lying between them. CDR3 length equals 12 residues. CDR1 is MNHEY, CDR2 SVGAGI, per germline. This CDR3 reads CASTADTGELFF. The CDR3, as DNA: TGTGCCAGCACGGCGGACACCGGGGAGCTGTTTTTT.

The V call is TRBV5-1, the J call TRBJ2-2; 11 bases map to TRBD2. There are 16 residues in the CDR3. Germline CDR1 SGHRS, CDR2 YFSETQ. J lost 2 bases, V lost 4 bases, and 4 bases had no gene match. The DNA of the CDR3 is TGCGCCAGCAGCGGTAGCGGGAGGGTTAACACCGGGGAGCTGTTTTTT. Translated: CASSGSGRVNTGELFF.

The rearrangement links TRBV6-5 to TRBJ1-1, with D possibly matching TRBD1 (5 bases). Trimming stripped 0 bases from V and 3 bases from J, with 11 bases between. The CDR3 runs 15 residues. Germline V CDR1 and CDR2: MNHEY, SVGAGI. For the CDR3, the DNA is TGTGCCAGCAGTTACTCCACCCGGGGGGACACTGAAGCTTTCTTT. Its protein product is CASSYSTRGDTEAFF.

The chain couples TRBV30 to TRBJ1-2; D is undetermined. CDR1 is GTSNPN and CDR2 is SVGIG in the germline V gene (reference sequence). V gave up 8 bases and J gave up 4 bases, with 17 bases separating them. This CDR3 has 13 residues. The CDR3 bases are TGTGCCGGTGACTCCTACTGGAGCTATGGCTACACCTTC. Translating gives CAGDSYWSYGYTF.

The genes are TRBV4-1 and TRBJ2-7; D perhaps matches TRBD1 (6 bases). The CDR3 has 13 amino acids. The germline V gene has CDR1 MGHRA and CDR2 YSYEKL. Trimming took off 4 bases at V and 1 base at J, with 8 bases between the two ends. In nucleotides, the CDR3 is TGCGCCAGCAGCCCACAGGGTTCCTACGAGCAGTACTTC. Amino acid sequence: CASSPQGSYEQYF.

This clone came up once. The CDR3 is CASSQAGTGGSGANVLTF. DNA for the CDR3: TGCGCCAGCAGCCAAGCGGGGACAGGGGGCAGTGGGGCCAACGTCCTGACTTTC. V usage is TRBV4-3 and J usage is TRBJ2-6; 12 nucleotides match TRBD1. The CDR3 length is 18 residues. Germline V gene lookup returns CDR1 LGHNA and CDR2 YSLEER. V shed 1 base and J 3 bases; nucleotides not matched to a gene: 4.

The chain joins TRBV6-6 to TRBJ2-3, with D possibly TRBD1 on 5 matching bases. V lost 0 bases and J lost 2, with 12 bases in between. The CDR3 sequence is 16 residues long. Looked up from germline, CDR1 is MNHNY and CDR2 is SVGAGI (reference sequence). CDR3 nucleotides: TGTGCCAGCAGTTACTCGCCATTGACAGACACAGATACGCAGTATTTT. Residues: CASSYSPLTDTDTQYF.

V gene TRBV6-5 combines with J gene TRBJ2-2; weak D call: TRBD1 (5 bases). The CDR3 length is 15 residues. The V gene's germline CDR1 is MNHEY and CDR2 SVGAGI. Trimming cost V 5 bases and J 7 bases, with 17 bases left between them. This chain's CDR3 is CASSAYPRVGGELFF. Here the CDR3 DNA reads TGTGCCAGCAGTGCATACCCCAGGGTCGGCGGGGAGCTGTTTTTT.

The CDR3 protein is CSVEILREQPQHF. CDR3 sequence (DNA): TGCAGCGTTGAAATTCTGCGGGAACAGCCCCAGCATTTT. V is TRBV29-1 and J is TRBJ1-5; D remains ambiguous. CDR1 is SQVTM and CDR2 is ANQGSEA in the germline V gene. V gave up 2 bases and J gave up 7 bases, with 12 bases separating them. CDR3 length: 13 amino acids.

The chain is built from TRBV7-8 and TRBJ1-2, with D possibly matching TRBD1 (5 bases). Per germline, CDR1 SGHVS and CDR2 FQNEAQ. Trimming left V 4 bases short and J 1 base short, with 16 bases between. The length of the CDR3 is 16 residues. CDR3 amino acids: CASSSHRGRVNYGYTF. CDR3 nucleotides: TGTGCCAGCAGCTCTCATCGGGGGAGAGTTAACTATGGCTACACCTTC.

V and J are TRBV7-2 and TRBJ2-3; D is ambiguous. Germline CDR1 and CDR2: SGHTA and FQGNSA. V was clipped by 1 base and J by 0 bases, with 5 bases between them. The CDR3 covers 14 residues. The chain's CDR3 is CASSLDMSTDTQYF. The DNA of the CDR3 is TGTGCCAGCAGCTTAGACATGAGCACAGATACGCAGTATTTT.

The rearrangement joins TRBV2 to TRBJ2-1; 13 nucleotides match TRBD2. Germline lookup yields CDR1 SNHLY and CDR2 FYNNEI. V dropped 4 bases and J dropped 7; count of bases not matched to a gene: 7. This CDR3 spans 16 amino acids. This CDR3 is CASSGGTSGIKNEQFF. The CDR3 DNA sequence: TGTGCCAGCAGTGGGGGGACTAGCGGGATTAAGAATGAGCAGTTCTTC.

This clone was counted a few times. This chain connects TRBV11-2 to TRBJ1-5; D may be TRBD1 (6 bases). Trimming pared 3 bases from V and 0 bases from J, leaving 9 bases between. Germline V gene lookup returns CDR1 SGHAT and CDR2 FQNNGV. The CDR3 is 15 residues long. The CDR3 bases are TGTGCCAGCAGCTTCCAGGGGAGTAGCAATCAGCCCCAGCATTTT. It specifies CASSFQGSSNQPQHF.

The V gene is TRBV7-6, the J gene TRBJ2-7; no definite D call. The V gene's germline CDR1 is SGHVS and CDR2 FNYEAQ. The V end was cut by 2 bases, the J end by 5 bases, with 19 bases between. This CDR3 has 16 amino acids. CDR3 loop: CASSLTPRGSLDEQYF. DNA of the CDR3: TGTGCCAGCAGCTTAACCCCTAGAGGATCCCTAGACGAGCAGTACTTC. Combining the CDR3 with reference TRBV7-6 and TRBJ2-7 gives the whole variable domain GAGVSQSPRYKVTKRGQDVALRCDPISGHVSLYWYRQALGQGPEFLTYFNYEAQQDKSGLPNDRFSAERPEGSISTLTIQRTEQRDSAMYRCASSLTPRGSLDEQYFGPGTRLTVT.

This chain uses TRBV6-1 with TRBJ2-1; D is possibly TRBD1 (5 bases). This CDR3 region has 12 residues. Trimming shortened V by 10 bases and J by 6 bases, and 13 bases separated the two germline ends. Germline V gene lookup returns CDR1 MNHNS and CDR2 SASEGT. This chain's CDR3 is CATRVTGNEQFF. Here the CDR3 DNA reads TGTGCCACCAGGGTAACTGGCAATGAGCAGTTCTTC.

The V call is TRBV19, the J call TRBJ2-6, with 7 bases matching TRBD2. Per germline, CDR1 LNHDA and CDR2 SQIVND (reference sequence). V was pared by 3 bases and J by 0 bases, with 5 bases of the junction left unmatched. This CDR3 is 17 amino acids long. The CDR3 region is CASSIPGLRSGANVLTF. In DNA, the CDR3 is TGTGCCAGTAGTATTCCGGGACTACGCTCTGGGGCCAACGTCCTGACTTTC.

This chain uses TRBV7-9 with TRBJ1-2, with 11 bases identical to TRBD1. The V and J ends lost 6 bases and 8 bases, in that order; junction bases with no gene match: 11. This CDR3 comprises 15 residues. From germline, CDR1 is SEHNR and CDR2 FQNEAQ (reference sequence). Written as DNA, the CDR3 is TGTGCCAGCAGGCTTGTTTCGGGACAGGGGGGCGGCTACACCTTC. Residues: CASRLVSGQGGGYTF.

The chain joins TRBV6-6 to TRBJ2-2, with 8 nucleotides matching TRBD2. CDR1 MNHNY and CDR2 SVGAGI come from the germline V gene (reference sequence). J was trimmed by 3 bases and V by 4 bases; bases with no gene match: 4. The CDR3 sequence is 15 residues long. CDR3 loop: CASSSRRGDTGELFF. The CDR3, as DNA: TGTGCCAGCAGTTCTAGGCGGGGGGACACCGGGGAGCTGTTTTTT.

This chain connects TRBV11-2 to TRBJ1-4; a possible D gene is TRBD1 (6 bases). This CDR3 has 16 residues. Trimming cost V 6 bases and J 1 base, with 15 bases left between them. Germline V gives CDR1 SGHAT, CDR2 FQNNGV. The CDR3 DNA is TGTGCCAGCAGTACCCGGGGGGCAAGAACTAATGAAAAACTGTTTTTT. Translating it yields CASSTRGARTNEKLFF.

The CDR3 region is CASSPNSDSYEQYF. Written as DNA, the CDR3 is TGTGCCAGCTCACCAAACTCCGACTCCTACGAGCAGTACTTC. The V gene is TRBV18, the J gene TRBJ2-7; D is unclear. V was trimmed by 2 bases and J by 0 bases, leaving 8 bases between them. The germline CDR1 and CDR2 sequences are KGHSH and LQKENI. CDR3 length: 14 residues. The full variable domain, with the rest looked up from reference TRBV18 and TRBJ2-7, is NAGVMQNPRHLVRRRGQEARLRCSPMKGHSHVYWYRQLPEEGLKFMVYLQKENIIDESGMPKERFSAEFPKEGPSILRIQQVVRGDSAAYFCASSPNSDSYEQYFGPGTRLTVT.